This T cell receptor beta chain was obtained from a study of blood T cell repertoires in COVID-19. Study background: COVID-19 samples from acute and convalescent phases originated in the United States, Italy and Spain.

Study processing details: Scientists estimated how many nucleated cells there were by amplifying reference gene primers. Assay: immunoSEQ multiplex PCR; the TCRdb copy retains only in-frame clones and omits some. V and J calls and clone size come straight from that table; D and trimming were deduced from the DNA. The profile shows 88,000 or so clones, 85% of them singletons. The CDR3 extends over 16 amino acids. Trimming shortened V by 5 bases and J by 0 bases, and 11 bases separated the two germline ends. Germline V lookup: CDR1 LGHDT, CDR2 YNNKEL (reference sequence). This chain connects TRBV3-1 (or the pseudogene TRBV3-2) to TRBJ2-6, with TRBD1 as a possible D gene (6 bases). The material sequenced was peripheral blood. The TCR was taken from a man between 60 and 75 years old with acute or convalescent COVID-19. Written as DNA, the CDR3 is TGTGCCAGCAGCACCGGACAGTTCTCTGGGGCCAACGTCCTGACTTTC. It is translated as CASSTGQFSGANVLTF.